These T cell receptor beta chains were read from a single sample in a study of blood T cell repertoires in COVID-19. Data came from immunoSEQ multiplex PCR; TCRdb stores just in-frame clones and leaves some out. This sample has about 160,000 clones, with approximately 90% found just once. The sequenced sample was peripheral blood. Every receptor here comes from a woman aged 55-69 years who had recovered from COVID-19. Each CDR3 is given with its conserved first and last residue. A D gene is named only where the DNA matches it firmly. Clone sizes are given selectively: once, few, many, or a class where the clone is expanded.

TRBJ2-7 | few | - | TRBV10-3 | CAISSPGREQYF | TGTGCCATCAGTTCTCCGGGGAGGGAGCAGTACTTC
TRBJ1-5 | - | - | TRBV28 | CASTSNSNQPQHF | TGTGCCAGCACCTCTAATAGCAATCAGCCCCAGCATTTT
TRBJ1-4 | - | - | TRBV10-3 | CAISVRENEKLFF | TGTGCCATCAGTGTCAGGGAAAATGAAAAACTGTTTTTT
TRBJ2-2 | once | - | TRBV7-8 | CASSLVFSRVYTGELFF | TGTGCCAGCAGCTTAGTTTTTAGCCGAGTTTACACCGGGGAGCTGTTTTTT
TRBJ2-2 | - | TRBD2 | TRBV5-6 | CASSFTSGSANTGELFF | TGTGCCAGCAGCTTTACTAGCGGGTCCGCGAACACCGGGGAGCTGTTTTTT
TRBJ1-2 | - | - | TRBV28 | CASSPSTGAGWRGGYTF | TGTGCCAGCAGTCCCTCGACCGGGGCAGGGTGGCGGGGAGGCTACACCTTC
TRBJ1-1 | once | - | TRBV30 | CAWSPAEGSPWLEAFF | TGTGCCTGGAGTCCCGCGGAGGGATCGCCCTGGCTTGAAGCTTTCTTT
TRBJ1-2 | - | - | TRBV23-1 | CAGKGLQLYTF | TGCGCCGGAAAGGGACTTCAACTCTACACCTTC
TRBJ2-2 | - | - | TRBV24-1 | CATEGRWTGELFF | TGTGCCACCGAGGGGAGGTGGACCGGGGAGCTGTTTTTT
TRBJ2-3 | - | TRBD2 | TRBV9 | CASSVSGGGAGTQYF | TGTGCCAGCAGCGTAAGTGGCGGGGGGGCCGGTACGCAGTATTTT
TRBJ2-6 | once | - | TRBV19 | CASLETGFLSGANVLTF | TGTGCCAGCTTAGAAACAGGATTCCTCTCTGGGGCCAACGTCCTGACTTTC
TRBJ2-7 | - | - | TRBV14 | CASSQDLYEQYF | TGTGCCAGCAGCCAAGACCTTTACGAGCAGTACTTC
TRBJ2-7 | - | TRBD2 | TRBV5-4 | CASSLDPSGPYEQYF | TGTGCCAGCAGCCTCGACCCTAGCGGACCCTACGAGCAGTACTTC
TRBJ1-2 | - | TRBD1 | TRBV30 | CASRQGVTYGYTF | TGTGCCAGCCGACAGGGGGTTACCTATGGCTACACCTTC
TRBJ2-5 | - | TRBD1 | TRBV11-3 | CASSLGTAGYQETQYF | TGTGCCAGCAGCTTGGGGACAGCAGGGTACCAAGAGACCCAGTACTTC
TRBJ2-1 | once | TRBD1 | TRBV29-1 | CSVDDRQGRGNEQFF | TGCAGCGTGGACGACCGACAGGGAAGGGGCAATGAGCAGTTCTTC
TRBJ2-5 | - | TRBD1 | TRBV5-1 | CASTSGTAQETQYF | TGCGCCAGCACCTCGGGGACAGCTCAAGAGACCCAGTACTTC
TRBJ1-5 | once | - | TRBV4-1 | CASSQVRGGLWNQPQHF | TGCGCCAGCAGCCAAGTACGGGGGGGGTTATGGAATCAGCCCCAGCATTTT
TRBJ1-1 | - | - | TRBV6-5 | CASSPQRGTEAFF | TGTGCCAGCAGTCCCCAGCGGGGCACTGAAGCTTTCTTT
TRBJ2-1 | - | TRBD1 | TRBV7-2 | CASSRRQGAHNEQFF | TGTGCCAGCAGCAGAAGACAGGGGGCTCACAATGAGCAGTTCTTC
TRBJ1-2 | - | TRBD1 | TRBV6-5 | CASSRQGARGYTF | TGTGCCAGCAGCCGGCAGGGGGCTCGTGGCTACACCTTC
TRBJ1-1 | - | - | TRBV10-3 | CAITDRGTDEAFF | TGTGCCATCACCGATAGGGGGACGGATGAAGCTTTCTTT
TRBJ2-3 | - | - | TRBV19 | CASSFRRDTQYF | TGTGCCAGTAGTTTCCGGAGGGATACGCAGTATTTT
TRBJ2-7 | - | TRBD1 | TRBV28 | CASRIRPGGSYEQYF | TGTGCCAGCAGAATACGACCAGGGGGAAGCTACGAGCAGTACTTC
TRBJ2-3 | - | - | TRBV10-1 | CASSESARTDTQYF | TGCGCCAGCAGTGAGTCGGCCCGCACAGATACGCAGTATTTT
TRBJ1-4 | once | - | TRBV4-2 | CASSQDRDSVNEKLFF | TGTGCCAGCAGCCAAGATCGCGACAGCGTTAATGAAAAACTGTTTTTT
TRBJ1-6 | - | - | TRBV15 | CATSRDRQASNSPLHF | TGTGCCACCAGCAGAGATCGACAGGCAAGTAATTCACCCCTCCACTTT
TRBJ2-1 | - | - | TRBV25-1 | CASSEAGTPYNEQFF | TGTGCCAGCAGTGAAGCCGGGACACCCTACAATGAGCAGTTCTTC
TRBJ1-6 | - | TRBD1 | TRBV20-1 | CSASADRGFYNSPLHF | TGCAGTGCTAGTGCGGACAGGGGGTTTTATAATTCACCCCTCCACTTT
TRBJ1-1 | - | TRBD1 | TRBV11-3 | CASSNRDRGDEAFF | TGTGCCAGCAGCAACCGGGACAGGGGTGATGAAGCTTTCTTT
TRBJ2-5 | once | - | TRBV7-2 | CASRNRAGETQYF | TGTGCCAGCAGAAACAGAGCTGGGGAGACCCAGTACTTC
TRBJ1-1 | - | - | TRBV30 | CAWSPGQGNTEAFF | TGTGCCTGGAGCCCCGGTCAGGGCAACACTGAAGCTTTCTTT
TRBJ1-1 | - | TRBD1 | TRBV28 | CASERGGPNTEAFF | TGTGCCAGCGAAAGAGGGGGCCCTAACACTGAAGCTTTCTTT
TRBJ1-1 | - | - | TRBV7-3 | CASSTEQNTEAFF | TGTGCCAGCAGCACAGAACAGAACACTGAAGCTTTCTTT